Presented here are 6 T cell receptor beta chains from one specimen sequenced in a study of cytomegalovirus exposure and HLA in healthy donors. The PCR contained 60 Vbeta and 13 Jbeta primers. Assay used: immunoSEQ multiplex PCR; TCRdb lists only in-frame clones, some missing. The sample yields some 120,000 clones, about 80% seen once. The sequenced sample consisted of PBMCs. These receptors all come from a man aged 45-65 years in good health and CMV-seronegative.

V usage is TRBV6-5 and J usage is TRBJ2-7, with D perhaps TRBD1 (5 bases). This CDR3 spans 14 amino acids. In germline, CDR1 is MNHEY, CDR2 SVGAGI. Trimming pared 0 bases from V and 4 bases from J, leaving 10 bases between. The CDR3 is CASSYSGPGYEQYF. The CDR3 DNA sequence: TGTGCCAGCAGTTACTCCGGCCCAGGGTACGAGCAGTACTTC.

This clone has only one observation. This chain uses TRBV2 with TRBJ1-5; 7 bases align to TRBD1. The V gene's germline CDR1 is SNHLY and CDR2 FYNNEI. The CDR3 length is 15 residues. V gave up 6 bases and J gave up 6 bases; unmatched junction bases: 11. Here the CDR3 DNA reads TGTGCCAGCAGCCCAAAGCCAGACAGGGCTCAGCCCCAGCATTTT. The encoded protein is CASSPKPDRAQPQHF.

V is TRBV7-2 and J is TRBJ2-1; 9 positions agree with TRBD2. V dropped 5 bases and J dropped 14; count of bases not matched to a gene: 13. Looked up from germline, CDR1 is SGHTA and CDR2 is FQGNSA. CDR3 size: 14 residues. The CDR3 nucleotides are TGTGCCAGCAGCCCTAGAATCGTAGCGGGAGTGGAGTTCTTC. This translates into CASSPRIVAGVEFF. Full variable domain (rest looked up from reference TRBV7-2 and TRBJ2-1): GAGVSQSPSNKVTEKGKDVELRCDPISGHTALYWYRQSLGQGLEFLIYFQGNSAPDKSGLPSDRFSAERTGGSVSTLTIQRTQQEDSAVYLCASSPRIVAGVEFFGPGTRLTVL.

The chain links TRBV29-1 to TRBJ2-1; D may be TRBD2 (6 bases). Germline V gene sequence: CDR1 SQVTM, CDR2 ANQGSEA. CDR3 length equals 12 residues. V was clipped by 4 bases and J by 8 bases, with 12 bases between them. The CDR3 DNA reads TGCAGCGTTGGGGACTTTATCGATGAGCAGTTCTTC. Protein: CSVGDFIDEQFF.

V gene TRBV28 combines with J gene TRBJ2-7, with D perhaps matching TRBD1 (5 bases). Germline V lookup: CDR1 MDHEN, CDR2 SYDVKM. The CDR3 runs to 14 residues. V was shortened by 3 bases and J by 2 bases, with 11 bases between the two germline ends. DNA of the CDR3: TGTGCCAGCAGTTTTCCCGACAGTACCTACGAGCAGTACTTC. It translates to CASSFPDSTYEQYF.

J is TRBJ1-4 and V is TRBV18, with 7 bases matching TRBD1. Germline trimming cut 3 bases from V and 5 bases from J; bases unmatched to any gene: 6. Germline CDR1 and CDR2: KGHSH and LQKENI. CDR3 length: 15 amino acids. The CDR3 loop is CASSPLTGRNEKLFF. DNA of the CDR3: TGTGCCAGCTCACCCTTGACAGGGAGGAATGAAAAACTGTTTTTT.